This T cell receptor beta chain was observed in a study of CD8 T cells in ankylosing spondylitis (dated by TCRdb to 2015 to 2018). Concerning the study at large: The study profiled T cell receptor beta repertoires in healthy donors and ankylosing spondylitis patients to find disease-linked TCR variants. The full study cohort comprised 25 ankylosing spondylitis patients and some 110 healthy donors. Peripheral blood was sampled, and synovial fluid was also collected from ankylosing spondylitis patients. The study at large found these results: The disease-linked clones showed a CD8+ phenotype and occurred at relatively low frequencies in peripheral blood. The disease-linked clones were reported as significantly enriched in matched synovial fluid samples from ankylosing spondylitis patients. Some motif variants were previously reported in synovial fluid and blood of reactive arthritis patients, suggesting common disease-initiation mechanisms. A TCR beta motif of about 8 highly homologous amino acid variants appeared characteristic of blood from ankylosing spondylitis patients.

V is cut back by 3 bases and J by 8 bases, with 6 bases in the junction unmatched. From a lookup of the germline V gene, CDR1 and CDR2 are SGHRS and YFSETQ. From the cysteine through the phenylalanine, the CDR3 covers 14 amino acids. Only the CDR3 portion is preserved as DNA: 42 bases, with reading frame beginning at the first base. This clonotype was detected only a few times. Its antigen specificity is not known. The record has no base qualities; no much larger clone is one base away. This sample was sequenced with an Illumina HiSeq 2500. Quantitative 5'-RACE with molecular barcodes was used to prepare TCR beta libraries. Under the source paper's analysis protocol: A new computational method, built on a probabilistic model of VDJ rearrangement, was used to identify disease-linked TCR variants. TCRdb reworked the public reads: Q25 trimming with fastp, MiXCR clone assembly, productive beta chains retained. Each entry merges the rows of one CDR3 protein and shows their most common DNA and genes. The V and J calls shown here were made by TCRdb, not taken from the authors' results. Here the sample has about 330,000 distinct CDR3 sequences; less than 9.5% occur a single time. The ten largest make up more than 12% of the sample.

The TCR comes from a male donor with ankylosing spondylitis. The sequence is built from TRBV5-1 and TRBJ2-1, with TRBD1 identical over 9 junction bases. The sample taken for sequencing was blood, either unsorted or a sorted T cell fraction (not recorded which). The DNA reads as follows: TGCGCCAGCAGCTCAACAGGGGGCGCCTATGAGCAGTTCTTC. Translated, this is CASSSTGGAYEQFF.